These 7 T cell receptor beta chains were sequenced from one sample in a study of T cell responses to AZD1222 COVID-19 vaccine (dated by TCRdb to 2020 to 2023). What the time point label conveys for this sample: baseline before first vaccination. The library relied on the immunoSEQ multiplex PCR assay. The immuneACCESS repertoire file appears here via TCRdb, limited to in-frame rearrangements. These files lack a portion of the clones; in checked studies, under half of the deficit traces to unresolved V genes, and the cause of the others is not known. This sample is represented by about 130,000 clones; 87% of them were singletons. Roughly 1.5% of the sample lies in the top ten. The starting material was peripheral blood, obtained on day 0 of AZD1222 vaccination. These TCRs come from an adult in good health.

The chain combines TRBV9 with TRBJ1-6, with D maybe TRBD1 (6 bases). V gave up 4 bases and J gave up 6 bases, with 14 bases separating them. The CDR3 length is 15 residues. Germline V gene lookup returns CDR1 SGDLS and CDR2 YYNGEE. The CDR3, as DNA: TGTGCCAGCAGCCTGTCCGGACAGCTTAATTCACCCCTCCACTTT. Its protein is CASSLSGQLNSPLHF.

The gene calls are TRBV24-1 and TRBJ1-2; no reliable D call. The CDR3 has 11 amino acids. Between the trimmed V and J ends, which lost 4 bases and 7 bases, there was a span of 6 bases. Germline V lookup: CDR1 KGHDR, CDR2 SFDVKD. CDR3 amino acids: CATSEGSGYTF. In nucleotides, the CDR3 is TGTGCCACCAGTGAGGGTTCTGGCTACACCTTC.

This clone was picked up one time. CDR3 sequence: CATSDRGPPHEQYF. CDR3 sequence (DNA): TGTGCCACCAGTGACAGGGGGCCCCCCCACGAGCAGTACTTC. V and J are TRBV24-1 and TRBJ2-7; 8 bases fit TRBD1. This CDR3 contains 14 residues. V lost 4 bases to trimming and J lost 5 bases; unmatched junction nucleotides: 6. The germline gives CDR1 KGHDR, CDR2 SFDVKD.

The V gene is TRBV13, the J gene TRBJ2-7, with 10 bases identical to TRBD1. Germline loops: CDR1 PRHDT, CDR2 FYEKMQ (reference sequence). Trimming removed 5 bases from V and 7 bases from J; junction bases left unmatched: 11. The CDR3 is 15 residues long. The CDR3 reads CASSAPGQGIWEQYF. CDR3 nucleotide sequence: TGTGCCAGCAGCGCCCCGGGACAGGGGATTTGGGAGCAGTACTTC. The variable domain in full, completed from reference TRBV13 and TRBJ2-7, reads AAGVIQSPRHLIKEKRETATLKCYPIPRHDTVYWYQQGPGQDPQFLISFYEKMQSDKGSIPDRFSAQQFSDYHSELNMSSLELGDSALYFCASSAPGQGIWEQYFGPGTRLTVT.

This chain joins TRBV7-9 and TRBJ2-3, with 10 bases matching TRBD2. With V trimmed by 2 bases and J by 6 bases, 2 bases remained unmatched. CDR3 length equals 14 residues. The germline V gene encodes CDR1 SEHNR and CDR2 FQNEAQ (reference sequence). The CDR3 DNA reads as TGTGCCAGCAGCTTACTAGCGGGGGTGGATACGCAGTATTTT. It codes for CASSLLAGVDTQYF.

The CDR3 sequence: CASSLGTGDVSQHF. CDR3 bases: TGTGCCAGCAGCCTCGGGACAGGGGATGTTTCCCAGCATTTT. The V gene is TRBV7-8, the J gene TRBJ1-5; 10 positions match TRBD1. CDR1 and CDR2 from the germline V gene are SGHVS and FQNEAQ. The CDR3 is 14 residues long. V lost 5 bases, J lost 11 bases, and 9 bases stayed unmatched.

The rearrangement joins TRBV16 to TRBJ1-2; 7 bases map to TRBD1. Germline CDR1 reads KGHSY; CDR2 reads FQNENV. V gave up 6 bases and J gave up 8 bases; unmatched junction bases: 21. The CDR3 length is 17 residues. CDR3: CASSPNARGQPLGGYTF. CDR3 DNA: TGTGCCAGCAGTCCAAACGCCCGGGGACAGCCCTTAGGAGGCTACACCTTC.